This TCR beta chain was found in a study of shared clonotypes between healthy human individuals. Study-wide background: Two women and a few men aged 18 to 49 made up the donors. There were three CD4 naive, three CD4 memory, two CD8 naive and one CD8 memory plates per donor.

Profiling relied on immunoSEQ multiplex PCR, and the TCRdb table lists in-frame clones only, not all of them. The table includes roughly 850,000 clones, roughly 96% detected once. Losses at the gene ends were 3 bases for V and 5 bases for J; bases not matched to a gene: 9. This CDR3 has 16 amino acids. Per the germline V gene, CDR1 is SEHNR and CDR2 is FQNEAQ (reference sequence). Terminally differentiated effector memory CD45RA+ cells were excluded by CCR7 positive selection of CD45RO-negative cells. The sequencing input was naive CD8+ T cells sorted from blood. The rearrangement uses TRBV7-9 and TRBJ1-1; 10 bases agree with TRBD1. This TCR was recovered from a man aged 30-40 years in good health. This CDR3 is CASSLSRQGAGTEAFF. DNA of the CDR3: TGTGCCAGCAGCTTGAGCCGACAGGGGGCGGGAACTGAAGCTTTCTTT.